This T cell receptor beta chain came from a study of shared clonotypes between healthy human individuals. Free of recent acute infections or vaccinations, the donors were healthy HIV-negative adults. This CDR3 has 13 residues. V lost 10 bases and J lost 6, with 18 bases in between. Germline V gene sequence: CDR1 SGHTA, CDR2 FQGNSA. On this clone: Its matching antigen is unknown.

Overall study findings and caveats: Among non-shared clonotypes, generation probabilities were lower than among those shared by all four donors.

TCRdb's copy holds only in-frame clones and misses some; the assay was immunoSEQ multiplex PCR. The repertoire includes 1,500,000 or so clones, around 98.5% of them detected once, and around 0.38% sits in the top ten. The source is a man aged 25-45 years in good health. The chain carries TRBV7-2 and TRBJ2-5; the D is unclear. The specimen was naive CD4+ T cells sorted from blood. Noted subset: CD45RA+ positively selected. The CDR3 spells CATRLSPGQTQYF. The CDR3 DNA reads as TGTGCCACCCGCCTGAGTCCTGGGCAGACCCAGTACTTC.